The rows below give T cell receptor beta chains drawn from one sample of a study of cytomegalovirus exposure and HLA in healthy donors. Repertoires were generated with immunoSEQ multiplex PCR, while TCRdb's copy carries only in-frame clones and drops some. The sample carries over 150,000 clones, approximately 72% recorded once. The sequencing input was PBMCs. The receptors were gathered from a man aged 18 to 30 in good health and CMV-seronegative. Each CDR3 is given with its conserved first and last residue. The order of the fields is V gene, clone size, J gene, D gene, CDR3 protein, CDR3 DNA. The D gene is left open where the match is weak. The size field is filled for only some rows; it gives once, few, many or a size class.

TRBV11-1	-	TRBJ2-7	-	CASSSRQNYEQYF	TGTGCCAGCAGCTCCCGACAGAACTACGAGCAGTACTTC
TRBV7-9	-	TRBJ2-2	TRBD2	CASSFRGDTGELFF	TGTGCCAGCAGCTTTCGGGGGGACACCGGGGAGCTGTTTTTT
TRBV7-2	-	TRBJ2-7	TRBD2	CASSTTSGGLSYEQYF	TGTGCCAGCAGCACCACTAGCGGGGGCCTCTCCTACGAGCAGTACTTC
TRBV29-1	-	TRBJ1-1	TRBD1	CSVQQGNAEAFF	TGCAGCGTTCAACAGGGGAACGCTGAAGCTTTCTTT
TRBV5-1	-	TRBJ2-3	TRBD2	CASSLGGSGLTDTQYF	TGCGCCAGCAGCTTGGGGGGTAGCGGGCTTACAGATACGCAGTATTTT
TRBV19	-	TRBJ1-5	-	CASSMWGRVEGAQHF	TGTGCCAGTAGTATGTGGGGTAGGGTCGAGGGGGCCCAGCATTTT
TRBV7-2	few	TRBJ1-2	-	CASSPWTTPRNYGYTF	TGTGCCAGCAGCCCCTGGACAACCCCAAGGAACTATGGCTACACCTTC
TRBV5-1	once	TRBJ1-3	TRBD1	CASSQATGEGNTIYF	TGCGCCAGCAGCCAAGCGACAGGGGAAGGAAACACCATATATTTT
TRBV2	-	TRBJ1-5	TRBD1	CASSEAGGSHQPQHF	TGTGCCAGCAGTGAAGCAGGGGGCTCGCATCAGCCCCAGCATTTT
TRBV6-5	-	TRBJ2-7	TRBD2	CASSYSRAGAYEQYF	TGTGCCAGCAGTTACTCGAGGGCGGGGGCCTACGAGCAGTACTTC
TRBV2	-	TRBJ2-7	-	CASSFATGTSSYEQYF	TGTGCCAGCAGTTTTGCTACCGGGACATCGTCCTACGAGCAGTACTTC
TRBV7-2	-	TRBJ2-1	-	CASRKGGYYNEQFF	TGTGCCAGCAGAAAGGGGGGGTACTACAATGAGCAGTTCTTC
TRBV5-8	-	TRBJ1-5	TRBD1	CASSSGQGIDQPQHF	TGTGCCAGCAGCTCAGGACAGGGGATTGATCAGCCCCAGCATTTT
TRBV5-1	few	TRBJ1-1	TRBD1	CASSLGPGGNTEAFF	TGCGCCAGCAGCTTAGGCCCAGGGGGCAACACTGAAGCTTTCTTT
TRBV6-5	-	TRBJ2-7	TRBD1	CATFGQGHEQYF	TGTGCCACTTTTGGACAGGGTCACGAGCAGTACTTC
TRBV10-1	-	TRBJ1-1	-	CASGGPEAFF	TGCGCCAGCGGGGGCCCTGAAGCTTTCTTT
TRBV4-3	-	TRBJ1-2	TRBD1	CASSPLSGAGGSGYTF	TGCGCCAGCAGCCCTTTGAGTGGGGCAGGGGGCAGTGGCTACACCTTC
TRBV4-3	-	TRBJ1-6	-	CASSQDRGSSYNSPLHF	TGCGCCAGCAGCCAAGATCGAGGGAGCTCCTATAATTCACCCCTCCACTTT
TRBV11-2	-	TRBJ2-5	-	CASSLQRAGETQYF	TGTGCCAGCAGCTTACAAAGGGCGGGGGAGACCCAGTACTTC
TRBV2	-	TRBJ2-7	-	CASKQGNYEQYF	TGTGCCAGCAAGCAGGGGAACTACGAGCAGTACTTC
TRBV6-1	once	TRBJ1-1	-	CASSVTVPTEAFF	TGTGCCAGCAGTGTCACAGTACCTACTGAAGCTTTCTTT
TRBV5-1	-	TRBJ2-3	TRBD2	CASSFPSGGPTLPTDTQYF	TGCGCCAGCAGCTTTCCTAGCGGGGGGCCAACTCTCCCCACAGATACGCAGTATTTT
TRBV19	-	TRBJ2-2	-	CASSIVRGSGELFF	TGTGCCAGTAGTATAGTGCGGGGTTCCGGGGAGCTGTTTTTT
TRBV27	-	TRBJ2-2	-	CASSPLLYSYTGELFF	TGTGCCAGCAGCCCTCTGTTGTACAGTTACACCGGGGAGCTGTTTTTT
TRBV5-1	-	TRBJ2-1	TRBD2	CASTPTSQYNEQFF	TGCGCCAGCACCCCGACTAGCCAGTACAATGAGCAGTTCTTC
TRBV6-1	-	TRBJ2-1	TRBD1	CASSEGQGANEQFF	TGTGCCAGCAGTGAAGGACAGGGCGCCAATGAGCAGTTCTTC
TRBV7-6	-	TRBJ2-3	TRBD2	CASSLRAGGSTDTQYF	TGTGCCAGCAGCTTACGAGCGGGGGGTAGTACAGATACGCAGTATTTT
TRBV7-9	few	TRBJ1-2	TRBD1	CASRGWTGANYGYTF	TGTGCCAGCAGGGGATGGACAGGAGCTAACTATGGCTACACCTTC
TRBV11-3	-	TRBJ2-4	TRBD1	CASSSTTGDGNSQYF	TGTGCCAGCAGCTCAACCACAGGGGATGGAAACAGTCAGTACTTC
TRBV4-1	-	TRBJ1-2	TRBD1	CASSDGTGGHGYTF	TGCGCCAGCAGCGATGGGACAGGGGGGCATGGCTACACCTTC
TRBV6-5	few	TRBJ1-2	-	CASSSQGFGDYGYTF	TGTGCCAGCAGTTCTCAGGGGTTCGGGGACTATGGCTACACCTTC
TRBV19	-	TRBJ2-7	TRBD1	CASSPRTGAAYEQYF	TGTGCCAGTAGTCCCCGGACAGGGGCCGCCTACGAGCAGTACTTC
TRBV7-9	once	TRBJ1-5	-	CASSLDQGSNQPQHF	TGTGCCAGCAGCTTAGATCAGGGCAGCAATCAGCCCCAGCATTTT
TRBV7-9	-	TRBJ1-6	TRBD1	CASRMGQGASSPLHF	TGTGCCAGCAGAATGGGACAGGGGGCGTCATCACCCCTCCACTTT
TRBV18	few	TRBJ1-5	-	CASSSGVMGFQPQHF	TGTGCCAGCTCATCAGGGGTCATGGGGTTTCAGCCCCAGCATTTT
TRBV6-6	few	TRBJ1-4	TRBD1	CASVPGQGWDEKLFF	TGTGCCAGCGTCCCGGGACAGGGCTGGGATGAAAAACTGTTTTTT
TRBV15	-	TRBJ2-5	-	CATSRPDAETQYF	TGTGCCACCAGCAGACCCGATGCGGAGACCCAGTACTTC
TRBV6-5	-	TRBJ2-7	TRBD1	CASSYQRQGAYEQYF	TGTGCCAGCAGTTACCAGCGACAGGGGGCCTACGAGCAGTACTTC
TRBV7-9	-	TRBJ1-6	-	CSSSPVSSINSPLHF	TGTTCCAGCAGCCCCGTCTCCTCTATCAATTCACCCCTCCACTTT
TRBV9	-	TRBJ2-1	-	CASSVGVGGSYNEQFF	TGTGCCAGCAGCGTAGGGGTGGGAGGCTCCTACAATGAGCAGTTCTTC
TRBV5-1	once	TRBJ1-3	TRBD1	CASSLAGTGIINTIYF	TGCGCCAGCAGCTTGGCCGGGACAGGGATTATAAACACCATATATTTT
TRBV27	once	TRBJ1-1	-	CASSFSQNTEAFF	TGTGCCAGCAGTTTTAGCCAGAACACTGAAGCTTTCTTT
TRBV6-5	-	TRBJ1-1	-	CASSYSGGGTEAFF	TGTGCCAGCAGTTACTCGGGGGGAGGCACTGAAGCTTTCTTT
TRBV10-3	-	TRBJ1-3	TRBD1	CAISRTGGSGNTIYF	TGTGCCATCTCCCGTACAGGGGGGTCCGGAAACACCATATATTTT
TRBV7-2	once	TRBJ1-1	-	CASSLRSPEAFF	TGTGCCAGCAGCCTCCGGTCCCCTGAAGCTTTCTTT
TRBV28	once	TRBJ1-4	-	CASSPAQDSGKLFF	TGTGCCAGCAGTCCAGCCCAGGACTCGGGAAAACTGTTTTTT
TRBV13	-	TRBJ2-2	TRBD2	CASSREGGVNTGELFF	TGTGCCAGCAGCCGGGAGGGCGGGGTCAACACCGGGGAGCTGTTTTTT
TRBV5-1	-	TRBJ2-1	TRBD1	CASSLAVSPPGTDNEQFF	TGCGCCAGCAGCTTGGCCGTTTCCCCTCCCGGGACAGACAATGAGCAGTTCTTC
TRBV5-1	once	TRBJ2-3	TRBD1	CASSLSPSRQGVTDTQYF	TGCGCCAGCAGCTTGTCACCAAGTCGACAGGGAGTCACAGATACGCAGTATTTT
TRBV19	-	TRBJ2-2	-	CASSSQANTGELFF	TGTGCCAGTAGTAGCCAGGCAAACACCGGGGAGCTGTTCTTT
TRBV4-1	-	TRBJ2-6	-	CASSPGTRSSGANVLTF	TGCGCCAGCAGCCCCGGGACACGGTCGTCTGGGGCCAACGTCCTGACTTTC
TRBV5-1	-	TRBJ2-3	TRBD2	CASSAGGAQDTQYF	TGCGCCAGCAGCGCCGGGGGGGCCCAAGATACGCAGTATTTT
TRBV25-1	-	TRBJ2-7	-	CASSESRGRTYEQYF	TGTGCCAGCAGTGAATCGCGGGGGCGGACCTACGAGCAGTACTTC